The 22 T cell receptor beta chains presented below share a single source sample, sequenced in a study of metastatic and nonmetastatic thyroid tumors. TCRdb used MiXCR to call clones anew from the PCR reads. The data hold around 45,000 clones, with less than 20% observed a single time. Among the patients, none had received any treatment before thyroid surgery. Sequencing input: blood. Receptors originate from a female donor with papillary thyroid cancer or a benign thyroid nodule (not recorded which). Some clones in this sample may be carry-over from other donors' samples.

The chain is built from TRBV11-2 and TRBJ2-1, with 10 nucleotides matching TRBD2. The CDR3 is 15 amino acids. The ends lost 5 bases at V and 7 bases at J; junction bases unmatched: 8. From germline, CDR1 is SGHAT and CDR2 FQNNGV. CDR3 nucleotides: TGTGCCAGCAGCCCATCGAGCGGGGGGGTTAATGAGCAGTTCTTC. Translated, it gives CASSPSSGGVNEQFF.

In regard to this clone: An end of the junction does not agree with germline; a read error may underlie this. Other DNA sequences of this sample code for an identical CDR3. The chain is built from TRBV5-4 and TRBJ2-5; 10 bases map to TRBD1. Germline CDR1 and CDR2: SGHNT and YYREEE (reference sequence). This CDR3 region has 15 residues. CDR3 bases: TGTGCCAGCAGCCCCCGGGACAGGGGCCAAGAGACACAGTACTTC. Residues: CASSPRDRGQETQYF. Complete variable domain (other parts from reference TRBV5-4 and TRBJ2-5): ETGVTQSPTHLIKTRGQQVTLRCSSQSGHNTVSWYQQALGQGPQFIFQYYREEENGRGNFPPRFSGLQFPNYSSELNVNALELDDSALYLCASSPRDRGQETQYFGPGTRLLVL.

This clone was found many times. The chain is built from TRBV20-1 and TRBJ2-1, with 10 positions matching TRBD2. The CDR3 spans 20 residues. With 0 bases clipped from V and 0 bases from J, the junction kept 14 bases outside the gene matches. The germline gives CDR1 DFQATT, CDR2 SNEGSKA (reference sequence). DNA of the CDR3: TGCAGTGCTAGAGAGAAGGGGCTAGCGGGAGTCCTAGGCTCCTACAATGAGCAGTTCTTC. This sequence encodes CSAREKGLAGVLGSYNEQFF.

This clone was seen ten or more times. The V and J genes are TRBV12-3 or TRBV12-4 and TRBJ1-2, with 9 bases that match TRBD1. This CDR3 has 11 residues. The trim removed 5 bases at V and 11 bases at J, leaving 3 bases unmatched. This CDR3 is CASSAGTGYTF. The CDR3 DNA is TGTGCCAGCAGTGCCGGGACAGGGTACACCTTC.

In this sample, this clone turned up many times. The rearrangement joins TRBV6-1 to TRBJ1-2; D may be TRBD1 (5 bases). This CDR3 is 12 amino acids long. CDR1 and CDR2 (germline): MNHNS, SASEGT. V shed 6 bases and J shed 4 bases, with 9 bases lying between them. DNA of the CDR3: TGTGCCAGCAGCCGACAGATCTATGGCTACACCTTC. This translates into CASSRQIYGYTF.

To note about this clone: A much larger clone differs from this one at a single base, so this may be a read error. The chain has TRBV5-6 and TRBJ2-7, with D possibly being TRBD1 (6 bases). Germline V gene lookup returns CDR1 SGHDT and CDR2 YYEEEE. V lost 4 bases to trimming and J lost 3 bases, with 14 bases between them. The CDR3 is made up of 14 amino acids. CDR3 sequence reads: CASSDGIGGYEQYF. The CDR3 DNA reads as TGTGCCAGCAGCGACGGGATAGGGGGCTACGAGCAGTACTTC. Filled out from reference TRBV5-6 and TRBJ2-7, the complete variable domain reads DAGVTQSPTHLIKTRGQQVTLRCSPKSGHDTVSWYQQALGQGPQFIFQYYEEEERQRGNFPDRFSGHQFPNYSSELNVNALLLGDSALYLCASSDGIGGYEQYFGPGTRLTVT.

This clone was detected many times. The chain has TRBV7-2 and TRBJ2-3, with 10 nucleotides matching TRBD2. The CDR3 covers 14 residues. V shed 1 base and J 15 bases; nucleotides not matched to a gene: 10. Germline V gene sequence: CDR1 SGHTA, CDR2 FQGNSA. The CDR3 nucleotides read TGTGCCAGCAGCTTAGGCCCGAGCGGGAGGGGCGATTATTTT. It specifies CASSLGPSGRGDYF.

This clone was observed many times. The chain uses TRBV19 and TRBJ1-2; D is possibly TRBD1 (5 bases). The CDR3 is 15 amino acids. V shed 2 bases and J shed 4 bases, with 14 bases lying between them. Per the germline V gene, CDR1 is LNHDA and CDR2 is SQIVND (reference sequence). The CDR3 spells CASSIPGRDLYGYTF. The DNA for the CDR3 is TGTGCCAGTAGTATACCGGGACGGGACCTCTATGGCTACACCTTC.

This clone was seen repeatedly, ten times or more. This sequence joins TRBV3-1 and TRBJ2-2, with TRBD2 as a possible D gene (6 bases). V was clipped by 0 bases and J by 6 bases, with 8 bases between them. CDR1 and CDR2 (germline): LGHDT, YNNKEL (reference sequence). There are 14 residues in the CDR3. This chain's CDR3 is CASSQEGGSGELFF. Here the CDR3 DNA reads TGTGCCAGCAGCCAAGAGGGGGGATCCGGGGAGCTGTTTTTT.

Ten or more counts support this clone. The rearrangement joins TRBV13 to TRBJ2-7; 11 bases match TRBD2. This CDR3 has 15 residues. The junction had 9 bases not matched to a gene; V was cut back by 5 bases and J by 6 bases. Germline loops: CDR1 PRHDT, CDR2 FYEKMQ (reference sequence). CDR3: CASSLKGLAVSEQYF. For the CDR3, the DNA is TGTGCCAGCAGCCTCAAGGGACTAGCGGTGTCCGAGCAGTACTTC.

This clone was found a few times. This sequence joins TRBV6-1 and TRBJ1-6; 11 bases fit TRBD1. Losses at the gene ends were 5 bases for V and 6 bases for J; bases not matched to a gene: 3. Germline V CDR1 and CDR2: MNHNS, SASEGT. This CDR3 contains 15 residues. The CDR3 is CASSPGQGVNSPLHF. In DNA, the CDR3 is TGTGCCAGCAGTCCGGGACAGGGGGTTAATTCACCCCTCCACTTT.

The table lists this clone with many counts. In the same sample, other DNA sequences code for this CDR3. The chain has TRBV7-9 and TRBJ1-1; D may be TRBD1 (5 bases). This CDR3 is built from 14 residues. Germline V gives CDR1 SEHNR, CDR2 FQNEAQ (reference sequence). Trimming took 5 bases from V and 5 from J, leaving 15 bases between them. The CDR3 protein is CASSQGSSGTEAFF. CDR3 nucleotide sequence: TGTGCCAGCAGCCAAGGGAGCTCAGGGACTGAAGCTTTCTTT.

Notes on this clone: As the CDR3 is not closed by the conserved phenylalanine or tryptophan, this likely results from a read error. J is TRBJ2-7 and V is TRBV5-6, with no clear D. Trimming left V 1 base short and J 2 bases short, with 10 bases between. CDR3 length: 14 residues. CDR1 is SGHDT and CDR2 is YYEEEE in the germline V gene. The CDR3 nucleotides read TGTGCCAGCAGCTTGTTCGGCACCGCCTACGAGCAGTACTCC. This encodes CASSLFGTAYEQYS.

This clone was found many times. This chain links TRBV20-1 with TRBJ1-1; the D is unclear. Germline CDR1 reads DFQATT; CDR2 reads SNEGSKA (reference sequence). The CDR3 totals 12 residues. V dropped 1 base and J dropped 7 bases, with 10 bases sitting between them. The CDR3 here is CSARVPPYEAFF. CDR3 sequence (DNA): TGCAGTGCTAGAGTACCCCCTTATGAAGCTTTCTTT.

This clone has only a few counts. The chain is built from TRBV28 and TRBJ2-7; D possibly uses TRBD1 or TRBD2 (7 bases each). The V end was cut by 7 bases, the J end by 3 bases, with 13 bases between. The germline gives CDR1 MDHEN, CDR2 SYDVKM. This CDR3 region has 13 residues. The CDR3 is CASTSGGGYEQYF. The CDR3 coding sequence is TGTGCCAGCACTTCAGGGGGGGGCTACGAGCAGTACTTC.

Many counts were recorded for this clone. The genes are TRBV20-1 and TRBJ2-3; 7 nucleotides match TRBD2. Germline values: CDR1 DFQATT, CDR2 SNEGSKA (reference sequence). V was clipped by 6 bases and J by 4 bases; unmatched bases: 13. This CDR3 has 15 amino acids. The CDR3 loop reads CSAQLGGSSPDTQYF. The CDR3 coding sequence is TGCAGTGCCCAGCTGGGGGGGAGTAGCCCAGATACGCAGTATTTT.

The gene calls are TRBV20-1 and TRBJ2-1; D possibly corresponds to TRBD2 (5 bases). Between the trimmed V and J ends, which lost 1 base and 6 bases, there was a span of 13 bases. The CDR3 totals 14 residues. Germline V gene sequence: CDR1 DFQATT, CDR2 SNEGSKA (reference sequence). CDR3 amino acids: CSARVPDSLNEQFF. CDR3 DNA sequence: TGCAGTGCTAGAGTCCCGGACTCGCTCAATGAGCAGTTCTTC.

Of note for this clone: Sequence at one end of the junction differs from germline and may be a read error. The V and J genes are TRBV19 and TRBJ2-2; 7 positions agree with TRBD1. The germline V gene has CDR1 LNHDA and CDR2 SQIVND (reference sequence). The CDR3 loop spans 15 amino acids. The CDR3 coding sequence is TGTGCCAGTAGTATAGGACAGGGCGGCACCGGGGAGCTGTTCTTT. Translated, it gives CASSIGQGGTGELFF.

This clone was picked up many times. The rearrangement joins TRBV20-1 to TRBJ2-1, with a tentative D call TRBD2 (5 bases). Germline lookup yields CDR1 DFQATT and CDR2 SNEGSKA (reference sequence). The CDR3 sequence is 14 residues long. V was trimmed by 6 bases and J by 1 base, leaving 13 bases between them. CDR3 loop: CSAGLGGSYNEQFF. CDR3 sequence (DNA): TGCAGTGCGGGCCTCGGAGGTTCCTACAATGAGCAGTTCTTC.

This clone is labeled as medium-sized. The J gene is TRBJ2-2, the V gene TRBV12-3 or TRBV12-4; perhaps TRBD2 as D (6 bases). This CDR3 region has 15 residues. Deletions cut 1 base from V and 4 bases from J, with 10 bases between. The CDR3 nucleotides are TGTGCCAGCAGTTTAGGCGGGACGGCCACCGGGGAGCTGTTTTTT. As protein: CASSLGGTATGELFF.

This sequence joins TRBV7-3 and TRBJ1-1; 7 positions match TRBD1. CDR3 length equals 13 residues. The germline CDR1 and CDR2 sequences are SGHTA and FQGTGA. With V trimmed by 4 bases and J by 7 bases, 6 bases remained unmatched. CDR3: CASSSGQVGEAFF. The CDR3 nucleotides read TGTGCCAGCAGCTCAGGACAGGTCGGTGAAGCTTTCTTT.

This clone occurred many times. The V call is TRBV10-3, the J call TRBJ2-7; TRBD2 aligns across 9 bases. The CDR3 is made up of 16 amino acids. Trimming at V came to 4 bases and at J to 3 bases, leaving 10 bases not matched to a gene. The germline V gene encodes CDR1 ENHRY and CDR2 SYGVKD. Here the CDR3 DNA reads TGTGCCATCAGTGGCCTCGTGGCGGGAGGGCACTACGAGCAGTACTTC. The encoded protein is CAISGLVAGGHYEQYF.